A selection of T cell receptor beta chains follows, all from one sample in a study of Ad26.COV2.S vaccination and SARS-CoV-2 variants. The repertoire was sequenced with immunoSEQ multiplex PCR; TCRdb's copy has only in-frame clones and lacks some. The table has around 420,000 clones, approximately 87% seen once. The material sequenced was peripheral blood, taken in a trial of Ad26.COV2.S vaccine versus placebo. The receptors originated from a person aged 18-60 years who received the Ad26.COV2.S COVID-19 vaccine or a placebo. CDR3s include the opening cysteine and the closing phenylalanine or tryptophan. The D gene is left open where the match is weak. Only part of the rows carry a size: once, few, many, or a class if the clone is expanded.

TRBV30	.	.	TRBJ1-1	CAWSDFRGPNTEAFF	TGTGCCTGGAGTGACTTCCGGGGTCCTAACACTGAAGCTTTCTTT
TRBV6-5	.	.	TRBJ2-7	CASSYGGPIGEQYF	TGTGCCAGCAGTTACGGGGGTCCGATTGGGGAGCAGTACTTC
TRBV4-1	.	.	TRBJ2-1	CASSQGPGARSNEQFF	TGCGCCAGCAGCCAAGGCCCGGGGGCCCGGAGCAATGAGCAGTTCTTC
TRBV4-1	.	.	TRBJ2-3	CASSQVGPTTTDTQYF	TGCGCCAGCAGCCAAGTAGGCCCGACTACCACAGATACGCAGTATTTT
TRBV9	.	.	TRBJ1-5	CASSVAGGQPQHF	TGTGCCAGCAGCGTAGCGGGAGGTCAGCCCCAGCATTTT
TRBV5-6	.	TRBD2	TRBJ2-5	CASSQNSGTSGTLETQYF	TGTGCCAGCAGCCAAAACTCCGGGACTAGCGGGACCCTAGAGACCCAGTACTTC
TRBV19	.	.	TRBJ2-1	CASSIRGPYNEQFF	TGTGCCAGTAGTATCCGGGGGCCCTACAATGAGCAGTTCTTC
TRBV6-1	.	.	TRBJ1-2	CASSESAGFYGYTF	TGTGCCAGCAGTGAATCGGCAGGGTTCTATGGCTACACCTTC
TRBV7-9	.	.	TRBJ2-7	CASSSLSSYEQYF	TGTGCCAGCAGCTCCCTCAGCTCCTACGAGCAGTACTTC
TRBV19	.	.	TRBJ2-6	CASSSKLRDVGMPGANVLTF	TGTGCCAGTAGCTCCAAACTTCGGGACGTCGGAATGCCTGGGGCCAACGTCCTGACTTTC
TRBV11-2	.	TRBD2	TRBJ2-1	CASSLETSGVYEQFF	TGTGCCAGCAGCTTAGAGACTAGCGGGGTGTATGAGCAGTTCTTC
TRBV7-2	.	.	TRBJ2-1	CASSLKGSGHYNEQFF	TGTGCCAGCAGCTTAAAGGGGAGCGGGCATTACAATGAGCAGTTCTTC
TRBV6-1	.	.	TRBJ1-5	CASSEGSQPQHF	TGTGCCAGCAGTGAAGGTAGCCAGCCCCAGCATTTT
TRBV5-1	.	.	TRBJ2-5	CASSLILYEGETQYF	TGCGCCAGCAGCCTCATCCTATACGAGGGCGAGACCCAGTACTTC
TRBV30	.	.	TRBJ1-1	CAWREAGEATEAFF	TGTGCCTGGAGAGAGGCGGGAGAAGCCACTGAAGCTTTCTTT
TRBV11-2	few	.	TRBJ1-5	CASSPGGLGNQPQHF	TGTGCCAGCAGCCCCGGAGGGTTAGGCAATCAGCCCCAGCATTTT
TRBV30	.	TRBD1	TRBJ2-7	CAWTDRGEQYF	TGTGCCTGGACCGACAGGGGCGAGCAGTACTTC
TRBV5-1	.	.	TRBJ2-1	CASSLERTLYNEQFF	TGCGCCAGCAGCTTGGAGCGGACACTCTACAATGAGCAGTTCTTC
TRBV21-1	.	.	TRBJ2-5	CASSKAWERGGLEETQYF	TGTGCCAGCAGCAAAGCATGGGAGCGGGGGGGCCTAGAGGAGACCCAGTACTTC
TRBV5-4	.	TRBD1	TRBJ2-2	CASSPGTGLNTGELFF	TGTGCCAGCAGCCCGGGGACAGGGTTGAACACCGGGGAGCTGTTTTTT
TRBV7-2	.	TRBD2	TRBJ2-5	CASRTGGGFQQTQYF	TGTGCCAGCAGGACGGGCGGGGGGTTCCAACAGACCCAGTACTTC
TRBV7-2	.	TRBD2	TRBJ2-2	CASSSAGGAYTGELFF	TGTGCCAGCAGCTCAGCGGGGGGGGCTTACACCGGGGAGCTGTTTTTT
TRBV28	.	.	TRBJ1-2	CASSPRNYGYTF	TGTGCCAGCAGTCCGAGAAACTATGGCTACACCTTC
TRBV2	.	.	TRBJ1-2	CASTGERSYGYTF	TGTGCCAGCACCGGAGAGCGTTCCTATGGCTACACCTTC
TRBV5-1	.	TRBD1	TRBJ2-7	CASSPGQGALEQYF	TGCGCCAGCAGCCCGGGACAGGGGGCATTAGAGCAGTACTTC
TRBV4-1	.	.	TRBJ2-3	CASSQGAHPTPTDTQYF	TGCGCCAGCAGCCAAGGGGCCCACCCAACCCCCACAGATACGCAGTATTTT
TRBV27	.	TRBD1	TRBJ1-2	CASSRTGGQGYGYTF	TGTGCCAGCAGTCGCACAGGGGGACAGGGCTATGGCTACACCTTC
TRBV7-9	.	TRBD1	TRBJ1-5	CASSHGQGLAPQHF	TGTGCCAGCAGCCACGGACAGGGATTAGCGCCCCAGCATTTT
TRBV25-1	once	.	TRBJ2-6	CASSEWGGPGANVLTF	TGTGCCAGCAGTGAATGGGGGGGCCCTGGGGCCAACGTCCTGACTTTC
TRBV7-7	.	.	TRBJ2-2	CASSATRGTGELFF	TGTGCCAGCAGCGCGACTAGAGGCACCGGGGAGCTGTTTTTT
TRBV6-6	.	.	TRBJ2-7	CASSVGVSYEQYF	TGTGCCAGCAGTGTTGGAGTTTCCTACGAGCAGTACTTC